This TCR beta chain is from a study of cytomegalovirus exposure and HLA in healthy donors. Trimming shortened V by 1 base and J by 3 bases, and 6 bases separated the two germline ends. Per germline, CDR1 MGHRA and CDR2 YSYEKL. This CDR3 is 13 amino acids long. Findings of the study overall: As a later analysis revealed, most CMV-associated TCR beta chains appeared HLA-restricted. Later analysis identified a missense DCLRE1C variant that was linked to TCR beta V- and J-gene trimming.

PCR involved 60 Vbeta and 13 Jbeta primers. Clones were sequenced by immunoSEQ multiplex PCR, and TCRdb holds only the in-frame ones, with some missing. The sample gives approximately 120,000 clones, about 78% of which show up once; about 1.2% is in the top ten. A note on this clone: The antigen is not known.

This chain connects TRBV4-1 to TRBJ1-1, with no clear D. The TCR comes from a female donor in good health and CMV-seronegative. Sequencing was done on a sample of PBMCs. The CDR3 DNA reads TGCGCCAGCAGCCAAGGTCTCCACACTGAAGCTTTCTTT. It translates to CASSQGLHTEAFF.